The 15 T cell receptor beta chains reported below all come from one sample, sequenced in a study of siplizumab effects on memory and regulatory T cells. The repertoire was sequenced with immunoSEQ multiplex PCR; TCRdb's copy has only in-frame clones and lacks some. Of roughly 100,000 clones in the sample, about 93% were seen once. Sequenced sample: CD4+ T cells sorted from blood. All receptors derive from a human donor in good health.

This clone was seen a few times. The CDR3 sequence is CSGGADWGYTF. In DNA, the CDR3 is TGCAGCGGGGGGGCTGACTGGGGCTACACCTTC. The chain carries TRBV29-1 and TRBJ1-2, with TRBD1 as a possible D gene (6 bases). Trimming pared 7 bases from V and 8 bases from J, leaving 14 bases between. Germline-derived CDR1 and CDR2 are SQVTM and ANQGSEA. This CDR3 has 11 residues.

The chain recombines TRBV5-6 with TRBJ1-2, with 12 bases matching TRBD1. Germline CDR1 is SGHDT and CDR2 is YYEEEE. The V and J ends lost 1 base and 4 bases, in that order; junction bases with no gene match: 11. The CDR3 contains 18 residues. In nucleotides, the CDR3 is TGTGCCAGCAGCTTGACCCCGGGACAGGGGGCCCCACTCTATGGCTACACCTTC. The encoded protein is CASSLTPGQGAPLYGYTF.

The chain couples TRBV19 to TRBJ1-2; D unclear. The V gene's germline CDR1 is LNHDA and CDR2 SQIVND (reference sequence). V was cut by 7 bases and J by 2 bases, with 8 bases left in between. CDR3 length: 12 amino acids. CDR3: CASTSRNYGYTF. DNA for the CDR3: TGTGCCAGTACTTCCCGGAACTATGGCTACACCTTC. The whole variable domain, remainder taken from reference TRBV19 and TRBJ1-2, is DGGITQSPKYLFRKEGQNVTLSCEQNLNHDAMYWYRQDPGQGLRLIYYSQIVNDFQKGDIAEGYSVSREKKESFPLTVTSAQKNPTAFYLCASTSRNYGYTFGSGTRLTVV.

The rearrangement joins TRBV5-4 to TRBJ2-1, with TRBD1 identical over 12 bases. The germline CDR1 and CDR2 sequences are SGHNT and YYREEE (reference sequence). V shed 8 bases, J shed 7 bases, and the junction held 7 bases outside the gene matches. There are 14 residues in the CDR3. CDR3 coding DNA: TGTGCCAGTTCGGGACAGGGGGCCGGTAATGAGCAGTTCTTC. It specifies CASSGQGAGNEQFF.

The V and J genes are TRBV5-4 and TRBJ1-1; TRBD1 matches 8 bases. CDR1 and CDR2 from the germline V gene are SGHNT and YYREEE (reference sequence). V gave up 1 base and J gave up 6 bases; unmatched junction bases: 5. The CDR3 covers 14 residues. The CDR3 coding sequence is TGTGCCAGCAGCTTGCCGACAGGGGCCGCTGAAGCTTTCTTT. Its protein is CASSLPTGAAEAFF.

The rearrangement uses TRBV7-6 and TRBJ2-3, with D unclear. This CDR3 spans 12 amino acids. Trimming shortened V by 6 bases and J by 2 bases, and 6 bases separated the two germline ends. Germline V gives CDR1 SGHVS, CDR2 FNYEAQ. In DNA form, the CDR3 reads TGTGCCAGCAGTCTGGCCACAGATACGCAGTATTTT. Residues: CASSLATDTQYF.

The V and J genes are TRBV19 and TRBJ2-7; TRBD2 matches at 13 bases. J gave up 2 bases and V 4 bases, and 5 bases lay outside the gene matches. Germline lookup yields CDR1 LNHDA and CDR2 SQIVND (reference sequence). The CDR3 spans 16 residues. Here the CDR3 reads CASSREGLAGPYEQYF. For the CDR3, the DNA is TGTGCCAGTAGTAGAGAGGGACTAGCGGGACCCTACGAGCAGTACTTC.

The genes are TRBV9 and TRBJ2-7; D possibly corresponds to TRBD2 (6 bases). The CDR3 sequence is 14 residues long. CDR1 and CDR2 (germline): SGDLS, YYNGEE. V was pared by 0 bases and J by 3 bases, with 10 bases between. The CDR3 DNA reads as TGTGCCAGCAGCGTAGACGGGAGCGGCTACGAGCAGTACTTC. Residues: CASSVDGSGYEQYF.

The chain couples TRBV6-5 to TRBJ2-5, with 7 nucleotides matching TRBD1. V dropped 7 bases and J dropped 5; count of bases not matched to a gene: 13. The germline CDR1 and CDR2 sequences are MNHEY and SVGAGI. The CDR3 loop spans 15 amino acids. CDR3 coding DNA: TGTGCCAGCACCCACTCGGGACAGAGAAGCGAGACCCAGTACTTC. It codes for CASTHSGQRSETQYF.

The rearrangement links TRBV4-1 to TRBJ2-3, with D hard to call. The CDR3 totals 13 residues. Trimming pared 2 bases from V and 2 bases from J, leaving 5 bases between. Germline loops: CDR1 MGHRA, CDR2 YSYEKL. The CDR3 coding sequence is TGCGCCAGCAGCCAAACCACCACAGATACGCAGTATTTT. Protein sequence: CASSQTTTDTQYF.

Only one count was recorded for this clone. The chain carries TRBV7-2 and TRBJ2-1; D unresolved. V gave up 1 base and J gave up 5 bases, with 12 bases separating them. In germline, CDR1 is SGHTA, CDR2 FQGNSA. The CDR3 sequence is 15 residues long. CDR3 residues: CASSLDPGRNNEQFF. In nucleotides, the CDR3 is TGTGCCAGCAGCTTAGACCCGGGCAGGAACAATGAGCAGTTCTTC.

V gene TRBV4-2 combines with J gene TRBJ1-5, with a weak D call TRBD1 (5 bases). Trimming pared 4 bases from V and 1 base from J, leaving 14 bases between. CDR1 LGHNA and CDR2 YNFKEQ come from the germline V gene. The CDR3 has 16 amino acids. The CDR3 DNA is TGTGCCAGCAGCCCCCGAGCAGGGTCGAGCAATCAGCCCCAGCATTTT. Translated: CASSPRAGSSNQPQHF.

This clone was detected only once. This sequence joins TRBV6-4 and TRBJ2-7; 10 positions agree with TRBD1. V shed 6 bases, J shed 3 bases, and the junction held 5 bases outside the gene matches. Germline CDR1 is MRHNA and CDR2 is SNTAGT. There are 14 residues in the CDR3. The CDR3 bases are TGTGCCAGCAGACAAGGACAGGGGGACTACGAGCAGTACTTC. Its protein product is CASRQGQGDYEQYF.

This chain joins TRBV7-2 and TRBJ2-7; TRBD1 or TRBD2 may be the D gene (5 bases each). V lost 7 bases, J lost 4 bases, and 17 bases lay in between. In germline, CDR1 is SGHTA, CDR2 FQGNSA. The CDR3 has 14 residues. DNA for the CDR3: TGTGCCAGCACTTTGGGTTCGGGACCATACGAGCAGTACTTC. Amino acids: CASTLGSGPYEQYF.

The chain carries TRBV7-9 and TRBJ2-1, with D possibly matching TRBD2 (5 bases). CDR1 and CDR2 from the germline V gene are SEHNR and FQNEAQ (reference sequence). Trimming pared 1 base from V and 4 bases from J, leaving 14 bases between. The CDR3 spans 16 residues. For the CDR3, the DNA is TGTGCCAGCAGCTTAGGTGACTACACAAAATACAATGAGCAGTTCTTC. It translates to CASSLGDYTKYNEQFF.